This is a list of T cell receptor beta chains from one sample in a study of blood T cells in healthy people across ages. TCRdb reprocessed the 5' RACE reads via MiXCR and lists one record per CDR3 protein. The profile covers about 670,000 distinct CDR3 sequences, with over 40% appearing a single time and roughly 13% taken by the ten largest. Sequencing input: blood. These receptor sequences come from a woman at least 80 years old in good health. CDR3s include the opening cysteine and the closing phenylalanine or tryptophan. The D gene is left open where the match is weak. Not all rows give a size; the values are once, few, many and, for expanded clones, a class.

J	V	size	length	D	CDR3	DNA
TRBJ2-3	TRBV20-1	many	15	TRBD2	CSARGAAGSTDTQYF	TGCAGTGCTAGAGGGGCAGCGGGGTCCACAGATACGCAGTATTTT
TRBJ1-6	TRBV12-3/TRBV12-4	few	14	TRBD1	CASSSTGDDSPLHF	TGTGCCAGCAGTTCGACAGGGGATGATTCACCCCTCCACTTT
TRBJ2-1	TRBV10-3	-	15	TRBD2	CAISDLTSGYNEQFF	TGTGCCATCAGTGATCTTACTAGCGGGTACAATGAGCAGTTCTTC
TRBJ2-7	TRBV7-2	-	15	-	CASSTYGAVIYEQYF	TGTGCCAGCAGCACCTATGGGGCGGTAATCTACGAGCAGTACTTC
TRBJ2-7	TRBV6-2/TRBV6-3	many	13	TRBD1	CATSRQGAYEQYF	TGTGCCACCTCTCGACAGGGGGCCTACGAGCAGTACTTC
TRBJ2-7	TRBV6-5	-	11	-	CASSYHGEQYF	TGTGCCAGCAGTTACCACGGCGAGCAGTACTTC
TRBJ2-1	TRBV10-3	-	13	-	CAISGEGSHEQFF	TGTGCCATCAGTGGGGAAGGTTCCCATGAGCAGTTCTTC
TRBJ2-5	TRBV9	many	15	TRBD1	CASSLQQGAGETQYF	TGTGCCAGCAGCCTTCAACAGGGGGCTGGAGAGACCCAGTACTTC
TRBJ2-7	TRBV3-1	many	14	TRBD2	CASSYGTSGRQQYF	TGTGCCAGCAGCTACGGGACTAGCGGGAGGCAACAGTACTTC
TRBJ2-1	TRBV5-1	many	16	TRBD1	CASSLEVTGTYNEQFF	TGCGCCAGCAGCTTGGAAGTGACAGGGACCTACAATGAGCAGTTCTTC
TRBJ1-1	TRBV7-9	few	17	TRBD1	CASSLGGRTGAGTEAFF	TGTGCCAGCAGCTTAGGGGGACGGACAGGGGCGGGCACTGAAGCTTTCTTT
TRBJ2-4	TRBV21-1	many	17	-	CASSSQARDLAKNIQYF	TGTGCCAGCAGCAGTCAAGCCCGGGATCTAGCCAAAAACATTCAGTACTTC
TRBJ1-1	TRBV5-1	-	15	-	CASSVEGQMNTEAFF	TGCGCCAGCAGCGTCGAAGGACAGATGAACACTGAAGCTTTCTTT
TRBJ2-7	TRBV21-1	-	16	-	CASIHSRTGVLYEQYF	TGTGCCAGCATACATTCTCGGACAGGGGTTCTATACGAGCAGTACTTC
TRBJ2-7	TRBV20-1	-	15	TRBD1	CSAATVGQQPYEQYF	TGCAGTGCTGCGACCGTGGGACAGCAACCCTACGAGCAGTACTTC